This TCR beta chain was profiled in a study of CD8+CD57+ T cells in acquired aplastic anemia. The wider study: DNA per sorted CD4+ or CD8+ sample ranged about 0.17 to 27.4 ug, averaging roughly 3.2 ug. An average of roughly 10 million reads for CD4+ cells was obtained from healthy donors. Findings and caveats of the study: Fewer than 35 sequences, all CD8+ CDR3, were shared between patients and controls. A significant difference in CD8+ Simpson's diversity between patients and controls was not found.

After removal of 6 bases from V and 0 bases from J, the junction contained 4 bases not matched to a gene. The CDR3 runs 14 residues. CDR1 ENHRY and CDR2 SYGVKD come from the germline V gene. The template for TCR beta VDJ and CDR3 sequence profiling was genomic DNA. TCRdb recomputed calls from the reads with MiXCR, one row per CDR3 protein. The sample lists 100,000 to 130,000 distinct CDR3 sequences, 51% occurring once. About this clonotype itself: The antigen is unknown.

The sample taken for sequencing was sorted CD4+, CD8+, or CD8+CD57+ T cells (not recorded which) from PBMCs. The clonotype was recovered from a human donor in good health, serving as a control. V gene TRBV10-3 combines with J gene TRBJ2-7; 8 bases map to TRBD1. The CDR3 loop reads CAIRSGQGSYEQYF. The CDR3 region has the DNA TGTGCCATCAGATCCGGACAGGGCTCCTACGAGCAGTACTTC.